This T cell receptor (beta chain) emerged from a study of T cell responses to AZD1222 COVID-19 vaccine. To note about this clone: Its antigen is unknown.

Broader study findings: Reportedly, nearly half of unique spike TCRs recognized epitopes outside B.1.351/B.1.1.7 mutations.

Generated by immunoSEQ multiplex PCR, the TCRdb table keeps only in-frame clones and is missing some. This table has around 130,000 clones, about 82% appearing once. The CDR3 covers 13 residues. Trimming left V 7 bases short and J 2 bases short, with 12 bases between. Germline CDR1 is WSHSY and CDR2 is SAAADI. The input for sequencing was peripheral blood, taken on day 0 of AZD1222 vaccination. The gene calls are TRBV10-2 and TRBJ2-7, with D perhaps TRBD1 (6 bases). The clonotype originates from an adult in good health. CDR3 protein: CASKIQGAYEQYF. The CDR3 nucleotides read TGCGCCAGCAAGATACAGGGAGCCTACGAGCAGTACTTC.